These 11 T cell receptor beta chains share one sample of origin, sequenced in a study of CD8 T cells in ankylosing spondylitis. In TCRdb, the 5' RACE reads were re-called with MiXCR into one record per CDR3 protein. Among around 160,000 distinct CDR3 sequences listed, 11% were seen once. Sequences were obtained from blood, either unsorted or a sorted T cell fraction (not recorded which). The origin of the receptors is a male donor with ankylosing spondylitis or in good health (not recorded which).

This clonotype was seen repeatedly, ten times or more. CDR3 coding DNA: TGCGCCAGCAGTGCTGACTTATTCCAGGGAAGAGAGACCCAGTACTTC. Protein product: CASSADLFQGRETQYF. V gene TRBV5-1 combines with J gene TRBJ2-5; D is possibly TRBD1 (5 bases). V shed 5 bases and J shed 4 bases, with 21 bases lying between them. In germline, CDR1 is SGHRS, CDR2 YFSETQ. The CDR3 loop spans 16 amino acids. Full variable domain (rest looked up from reference TRBV5-1 and TRBJ2-5): KAGVTQTPRYLIKTRGQQVTLSCSPISGHRSVSWYQQTPGQGLQFLFEYFSETQRNKGNFPGRFSGRQFSNSRSEMNVSTLELGDSALYLCASSADLFQGRETQYFGPGTRLLVL.

The chain carries TRBV20-1 and TRBJ2-2, with no clear D. V was cut by 1 base and J by 6 bases, with 12 bases left in between. Germline values: CDR1 DFQATT, CDR2 SNEGSKA (reference sequence). The CDR3 totals 14 residues. The CDR3 DNA sequence: TGCAGTGCTAGAGGATCCCTAGGGTCCGGGGAGCTGTTTTTT. This sequence encodes CSARGSLGSGELFF.

This clonotype was recorded at least ten times. This chain uses TRBV5-1 with TRBJ2-1; unclear D gene. Germline V gives CDR1 SGHRS, CDR2 YFSETQ. V was cut by 0 bases and J by 10 bases, with 8 bases left in between. There are 12 residues in the CDR3. The CDR3 region has the DNA TGCGCCAGCAGCTTGGATTCTCCCGAGCAGTTCTTC. It is translated as CASSLDSPEQFF.

This clonotype was observed at least ten times. The genes are TRBV2 and TRBJ1-3; possibly TRBD1 for D (5 bases). The CDR3 covers 14 residues. Trimming shortened V by 7 bases and J by 1 base, and 11 bases separated the two germline ends. CDR1 is SNHLY and CDR2 is FYNNEI in the germline V gene. The CDR3 nucleotides are TGTGCCAGCACCGGAGAGGGGTCTGGAAACACCATATATTTT. Translating gives CASTGEGSGNTIYF.

The gene calls are TRBV10-3 and TRBJ2-5; 10 nucleotides agree with TRBD2. V lost 4 bases to trimming and J lost 2 bases; unmatched junction nucleotides: 10. Germline V gives CDR1 ENHRY, CDR2 SYGVKD. The CDR3 has 17 amino acids. The CDR3 loop reads CAISATSGPTQQETQYF. For the CDR3, the DNA is TGTGCCATCAGTGCGACTAGCGGGCCGACCCAACAAGAGACCCAGTACTTC.

V gene TRBV19 combines with J gene TRBJ2-7; TRBD1 matches at 10 bases. Germline V CDR1 and CDR2: LNHDA, SQIVND (reference sequence). Trimming removed 6 bases from V and 6 bases from J; junction bases left unmatched: 8. CDR3 length equals 14 residues. The DNA for the CDR3 is TGTGCCAGTAGCCTCCCGGGGACAGGGGTCGAGCAGTACTTC. Translating it yields CASSLPGTGVEQYF.

This clonotype was observed many times. The chain is built from TRBV9 and TRBJ2-2; 7 bases agree with TRBD2. From germline, CDR1 is SGDLS and CDR2 YYNGEE. The CDR3 runs 16 residues. V shed 4 bases and J 5 bases; nucleotides not matched to a gene: 11. This CDR3 is CASSQPSGIMTGELFF. The CDR3 bases are TGTGCCAGCAGCCAGCCGAGCGGGATAATGACCGGGGAGCTGTTTTTT.

This clonotype was recorded at least ten times. The rearrangement links TRBV9 to TRBJ2-7; the match to TRBD2 covers 14 bases. The CDR3 loop spans 16 amino acids. Germline V CDR1 and CDR2: SGDLS, YYNGEE. V shed 3 bases and J 2 bases; nucleotides not matched to a gene: 4. The CDR3 coding sequence is TGTGCCAGCAGCGGTGGGACTAGCGGGAGAGCCTACGAGCAGTACTTC. It translates to CASSGGTSGRAYEQYF.

This clonotype was counted only a few times. The chain is built from TRBV5-1 and TRBJ2-1, with 11 bases aligning to TRBD2. Trimming removed 4 bases from V and 4 bases from J; junction bases left unmatched: 10. The CDR3 is 17 residues long. Germline CDR1 and CDR2: SGHRS and YFSETQ. For the CDR3, the DNA is TGCGCCAGCAGCCTCATAGCGGGAGGGCCCCCTTACAATGAGCAGTTCTTC. Residues: CASSLIAGGPPYNEQFF.

This clonotype appeared a few times. The chain combines TRBV2 with TRBJ1-5; D remains ambiguous. Germline V gives CDR1 SNHLY, CDR2 FYNNEI. The CDR3 extends over 17 amino acids. Trimming took 4 bases from V and 1 from J, leaving 17 bases between them. The CDR3 region is CASSGDGARESNQPQHF. The CDR3 DNA reads as TGTGCCAGCAGTGGAGACGGTGCCCGGGAGAGCAATCAGCCCCAGCATTTT. The whole variable domain, filled in from reference TRBV2 and TRBJ1-5, reads EPEVTQTPSHQVTQMGQEVILRCVPISNHLYFYWYRQILGQKVEFLVSFYNNEISEKSEIFDDQFSVERPDGSNFTLKIRSTKLEDSAMYFCASSGDGARESNQPQHFGDGTRLSIL.

A few counts support this clonotype. The V gene is TRBV2, the J gene TRBJ2-2; 7 bases agree with TRBD1. The V segment lost 7 bases and the J segment 3 bases; nucleotides outside the gene matches: 5. Germline CDR1 SNHLY, CDR2 FYNNEI. CDR3 length: 14 residues. In DNA, the CDR3 is TGTGCCAGCAAGAGGGGGCTCGACACCGGGGAGCTGTTTTTT. Translation: CASKRGLDTGELFF.